This T cell receptor (beta chain) is from a study of PD-1 blockade in classical Hodgkin lymphoma. Findings of the study overall: CD4+ TCR diversity climbed significantly by C4D1, unlike CD8+ TCR diversity. Those achieving complete response showed baseline diversity like newly diagnosed patients.

Profiled with immunoSEQ multiplex PCR; TCRdb holds only in-frame clones, not every one. This table has under 100,000 clones, 65% to 85% appearing once. On this clone itself: Its specificity is not known.

Germline V CDR1 and CDR2: SGHRS, YFSETQ. V was pared by 5 bases and J by 6 bases, with 18 bases between. The CDR3 extends over 15 amino acids. Brentuximab vedotin exposure varied among the patients, all of whom had relapsed after autologous stem cell transplantation. The sample in question was peripheral blood mononuclear cells (PBMCs), obtained at baseline. This chain joins TRBV5-1 and TRBJ2-1; no clear D. This TCR was recovered from a human donor with classical Hodgkin lymphoma. Here the CDR3 DNA reads TGCGCCAGCAGTGCGCCGGAGACGGCTACCAATGAGCAGTTCTTC. This codes for CASSAPETATNEQFF.